The clone carrying this TCR beta chain has a single count. This sample is drawn from a study of blood T cell repertoires in COVID-19. Across the whole study: Acute-phase and convalescent COVID-19 samples originated in the United States, Italy and Spain. T cells, B-cell-depleted T cells, or PBMCs provided the cDNA or gDNA that served as material.

In the original workflow: Using reference gene primer amplification, nucleated cell counts were estimated. Assay: immunoSEQ multiplex PCR; the TCRdb copy retains only in-frame clones and omits some. The V and J calls and clone size come from that table; D and trimming were worked out from the DNA. Altogether 240,000 or so clones are present, roughly 87% being singletons, with the ten largest covering 0.7% to 0.85%. The CDR3 loop spans 13 amino acids. Deletions cut 2 bases from V and 3 bases from J, with 7 bases between. The sequence derives from a woman in her twenties or thirties with acute or convalescent COVID-19. The sequenced sample consisted of peripheral blood. The chain has TRBV12-3 or TRBV12-4 and TRBJ1-1; no clear D gene. The CDR3 DNA is TGTGCCAGCAGTTTAAAGGGAGACACTGAAGCTTTCTTT. It specifies CASSLKGDTEAFF.